This T cell receptor beta chain was identified during a study of somatic mutations in cytotoxic T cells in rheumatoid arthritis. The protocol was immunoSEQ multiplex PCR, while the TCRdb copy is restricted to in-frame clones and leaves out a portion. The repertoire holds approximately 30,000 clones, roughly 80% seen once, with roughly 5.6% in the top ten. This clone has more than one count but fewer than ten. The sequence came from a man in his fifties in good health. The sequencing sample was made of CD8+ T cells sorted from blood.

The chain's CDR3 is CASGPWLTYEQYF. The CDR3 nucleotides are TGTGCCAGCGGGCCGTGGCTAACTTACGAGCAGTACTTC. The J gene is TRBJ2-7, the V gene TRBV19; D is unclear. The CDR3 runs to 13 residues. The germline gives CDR1 LNHDA, CDR2 SQIVND (reference sequence). Trimming left V 9 bases short and J 4 bases short, with 16 bases between.